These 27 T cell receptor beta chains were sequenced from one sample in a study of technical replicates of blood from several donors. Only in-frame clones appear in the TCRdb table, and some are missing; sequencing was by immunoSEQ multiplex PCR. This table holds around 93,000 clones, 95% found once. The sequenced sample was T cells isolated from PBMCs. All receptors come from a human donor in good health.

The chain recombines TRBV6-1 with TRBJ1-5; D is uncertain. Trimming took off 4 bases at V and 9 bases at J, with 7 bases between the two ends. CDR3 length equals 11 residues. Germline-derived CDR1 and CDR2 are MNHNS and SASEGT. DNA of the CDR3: TGTGCCAGCAGTGGTATCCTGCCCCAGCATTTT. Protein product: CASSGILPQHF.

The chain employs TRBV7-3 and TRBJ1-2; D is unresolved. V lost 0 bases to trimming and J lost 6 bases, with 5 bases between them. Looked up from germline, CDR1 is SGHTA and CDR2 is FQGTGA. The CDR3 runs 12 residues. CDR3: CASSLTGNGYTF. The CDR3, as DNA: TGTGCCAGCAGCTTAACCGGGAATGGCTACACCTTC.

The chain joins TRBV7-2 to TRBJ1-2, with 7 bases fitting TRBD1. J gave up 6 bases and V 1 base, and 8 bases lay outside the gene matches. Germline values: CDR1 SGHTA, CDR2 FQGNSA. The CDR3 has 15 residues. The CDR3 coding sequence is TGTGCCAGCAGCTTAGGAGAAGTGACAGGGAATGGCTACACCTTC. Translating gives CASSLGEVTGNGYTF.

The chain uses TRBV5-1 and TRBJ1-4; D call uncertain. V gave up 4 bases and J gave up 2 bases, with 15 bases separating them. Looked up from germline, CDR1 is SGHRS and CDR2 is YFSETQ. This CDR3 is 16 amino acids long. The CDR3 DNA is TGCGCCAGCAGCGCCGAGGGCCAGAGGACTAATGAAAAACTGTTTTTT. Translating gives CASSAEGQRTNEKLFF.

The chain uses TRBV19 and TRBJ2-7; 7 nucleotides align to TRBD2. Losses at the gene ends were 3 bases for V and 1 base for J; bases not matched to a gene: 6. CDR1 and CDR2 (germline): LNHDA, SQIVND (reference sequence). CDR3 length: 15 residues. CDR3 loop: CASSIGRGSSYEQYF. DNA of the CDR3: TGTGCCAGTAGTATCGGACGCGGGAGTTCCTACGAGCAGTACTTC.

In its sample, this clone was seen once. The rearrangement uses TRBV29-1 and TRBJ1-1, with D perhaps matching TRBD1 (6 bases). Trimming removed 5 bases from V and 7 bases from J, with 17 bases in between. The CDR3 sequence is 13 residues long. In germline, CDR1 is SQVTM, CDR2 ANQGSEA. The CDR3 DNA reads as TGCAGCGTTCCCCAGATGGACAGCGATGAAGCTTTCTTT. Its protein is CSVPQMDSDEAFF.

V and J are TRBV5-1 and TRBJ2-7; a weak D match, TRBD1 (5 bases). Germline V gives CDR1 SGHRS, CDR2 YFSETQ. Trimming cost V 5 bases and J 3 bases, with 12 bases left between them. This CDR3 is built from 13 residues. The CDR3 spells CASRNRGGYEQYF. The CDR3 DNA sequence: TGCGCCAGCAGAAATAGGGGCGGCTACGAGCAGTACTTC.

CDR3 in amino acids: CASSQRRYNEQFF. CDR3 in DNA: TGCGCCAGCAGCCAGCGGAGGTACAATGAGCAGTTCTTC. The chain couples TRBV4-1 to TRBJ2-1; possible D gene TRBD2, 5 bases. The CDR3 length is 13 residues. V was trimmed by 3 bases and J by 4 bases, leaving 7 bases between them. The V gene's germline CDR1 is MGHRA and CDR2 YSYEKL.

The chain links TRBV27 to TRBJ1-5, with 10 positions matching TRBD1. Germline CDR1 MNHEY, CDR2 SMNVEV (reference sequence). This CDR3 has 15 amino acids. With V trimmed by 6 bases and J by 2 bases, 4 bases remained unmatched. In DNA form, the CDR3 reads TGTGCCAGCAGAACCGGGACAGGGGGCAATCAGCCCCAGCATTTT. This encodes CASRTGTGGNQPQHF.

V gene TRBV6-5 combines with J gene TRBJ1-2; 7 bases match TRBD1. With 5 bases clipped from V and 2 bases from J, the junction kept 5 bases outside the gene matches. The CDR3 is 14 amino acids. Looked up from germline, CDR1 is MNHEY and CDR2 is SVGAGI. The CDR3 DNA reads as TGTGCCAGCAGTAAGGGACAGCCGAACTATGGCTACACCTTC. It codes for CASSKGQPNYGYTF.

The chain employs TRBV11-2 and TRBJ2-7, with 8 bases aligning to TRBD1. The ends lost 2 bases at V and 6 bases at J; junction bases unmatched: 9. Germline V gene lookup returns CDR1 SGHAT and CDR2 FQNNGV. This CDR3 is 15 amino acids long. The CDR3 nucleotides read TGTGCCAGCAGCTTACACCAGGGGGCTTATACCGAGCAGTACTTC. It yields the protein CASSLHQGAYTEQYF. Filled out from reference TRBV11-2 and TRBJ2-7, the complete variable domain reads EAGVAQSPRYKIIEKRQSVAFWCNPISGHATLYWYQQILGQGPKLLIQFQNNGVVDDSQLPKDRFSAERLKGVDSTLKIQPAKLEDSAVYLCASSLHQGAYTEQYFGPGTRLTVT.

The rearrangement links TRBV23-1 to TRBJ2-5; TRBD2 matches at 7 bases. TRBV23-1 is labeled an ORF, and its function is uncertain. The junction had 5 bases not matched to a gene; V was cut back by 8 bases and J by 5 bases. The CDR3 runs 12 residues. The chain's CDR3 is CASGEGDETQYF. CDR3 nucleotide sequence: TGCGCCAGCGGGGAGGGCGACGAGACCCAGTACTTC.

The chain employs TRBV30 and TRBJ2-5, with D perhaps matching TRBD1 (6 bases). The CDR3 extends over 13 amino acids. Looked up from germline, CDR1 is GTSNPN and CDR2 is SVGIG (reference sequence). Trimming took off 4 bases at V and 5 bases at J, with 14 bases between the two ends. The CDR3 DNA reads TGTGCCTGGAATACACAGGGCACGGAGACCCAGTACTTC. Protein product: CAWNTQGTETQYF.

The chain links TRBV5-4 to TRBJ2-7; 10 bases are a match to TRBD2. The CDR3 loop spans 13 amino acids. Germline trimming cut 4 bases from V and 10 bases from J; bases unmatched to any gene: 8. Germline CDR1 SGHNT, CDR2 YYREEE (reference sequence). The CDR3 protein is CASSAGGLAEQYF. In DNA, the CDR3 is TGTGCCAGCAGCGCGGGAGGACTAGCGGAACAGTACTTC.

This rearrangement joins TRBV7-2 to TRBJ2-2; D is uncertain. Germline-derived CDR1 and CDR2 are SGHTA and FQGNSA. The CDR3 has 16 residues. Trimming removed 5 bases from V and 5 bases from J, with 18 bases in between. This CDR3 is CASSRNYATLTGELFF. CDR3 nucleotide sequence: TGTGCCAGCAGCCGTAACTACGCAACGCTGACCGGGGAGCTGTTTTTT.

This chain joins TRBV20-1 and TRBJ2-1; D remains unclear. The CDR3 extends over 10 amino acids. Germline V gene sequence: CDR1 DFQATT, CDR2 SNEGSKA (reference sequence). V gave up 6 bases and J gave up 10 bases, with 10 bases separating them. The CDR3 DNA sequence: TGCAGTGCCCGATACTCGGAGCAGTTCTTC. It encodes CSARYSEQFF.

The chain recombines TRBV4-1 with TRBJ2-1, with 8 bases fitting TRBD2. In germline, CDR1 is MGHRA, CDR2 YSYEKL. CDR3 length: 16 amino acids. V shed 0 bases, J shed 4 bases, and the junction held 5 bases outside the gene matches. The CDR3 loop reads CASSQEVREVYNEQFF. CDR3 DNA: TGCGCCAGCAGCCAAGAGGTGCGGGAGGTTTACAATGAGCAGTTCTTC.

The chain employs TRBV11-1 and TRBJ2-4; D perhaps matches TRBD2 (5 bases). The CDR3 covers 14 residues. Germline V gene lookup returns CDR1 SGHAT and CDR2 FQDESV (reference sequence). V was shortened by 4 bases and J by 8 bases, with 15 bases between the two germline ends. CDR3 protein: CASSSDGVGDIQYF. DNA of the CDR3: TGTGCCAGCAGCTCGGACGGGGTCGGGGACATTCAGTACTTC. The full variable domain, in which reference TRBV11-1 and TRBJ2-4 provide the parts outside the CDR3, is EAEVAQSPRYKITEKSQAVAFWCDPISGHATLYWYRQILGQGPELLVQFQDESVVDDSQLPKDRFSAERLKGVDSTLKIQPAELGDSAMYLCASSSDGVGDIQYFGAGTRLSVL.

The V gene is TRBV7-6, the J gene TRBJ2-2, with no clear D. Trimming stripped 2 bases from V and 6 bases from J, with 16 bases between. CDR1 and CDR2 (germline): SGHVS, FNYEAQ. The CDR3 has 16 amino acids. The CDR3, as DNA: TGTGCCAGCAGCTTATTTCTAGGAGTTTCGGCCGGGGAGCTGTTTTTT. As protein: CASSLFLGVSAGELFF. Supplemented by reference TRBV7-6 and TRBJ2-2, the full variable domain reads GAGVSQSPRYKVTKRGQDVALRCDPISGHVSLYWYRQALGQGPEFLTYFNYEAQQDKSGLPNDRFSAERPEGSISTLTIQRTEQRDSAMYRCASSLFLGVSAGELFFGEGSRLTVL.

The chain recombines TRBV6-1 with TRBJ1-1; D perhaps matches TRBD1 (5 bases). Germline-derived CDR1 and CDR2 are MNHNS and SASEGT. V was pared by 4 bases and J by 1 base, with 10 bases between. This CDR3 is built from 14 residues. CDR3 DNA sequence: TGTGCCAGCAGTGTAGGCAGGGAGAACACTGAAGCTTTCTTT. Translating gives CASSVGRENTEAFF.

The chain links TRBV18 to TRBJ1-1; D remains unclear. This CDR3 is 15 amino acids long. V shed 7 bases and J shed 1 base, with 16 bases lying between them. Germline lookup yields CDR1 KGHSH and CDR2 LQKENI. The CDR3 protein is CASYALPSPNTEAFF. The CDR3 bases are TGTGCCAGCTACGCCCTCCCGAGCCCGAACACTGAAGCTTTCTTT.

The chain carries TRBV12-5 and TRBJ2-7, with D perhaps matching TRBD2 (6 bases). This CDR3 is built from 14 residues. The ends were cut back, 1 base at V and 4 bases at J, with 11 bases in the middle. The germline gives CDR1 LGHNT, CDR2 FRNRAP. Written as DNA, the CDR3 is TGTGCTAGTGGTTTGGAACGGGAGCGGTACGAGCAGTACTTC. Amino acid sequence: CASGLERERYEQYF.

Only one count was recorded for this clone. DNA of the CDR3: TGCAGCGTTGGATTGAGGGGAGGGGAGACCCAGTACTTC. Its translation: CSVGLRGGETQYF. This chain links TRBV29-1 with TRBJ2-5; the match to TRBD2 covers 7 bases. CDR3 length: 13 residues. In germline, CDR1 is SQVTM, CDR2 ANQGSEA. The V segment lost 4 bases and the J segment 5 bases; nucleotides outside the gene matches: 7.

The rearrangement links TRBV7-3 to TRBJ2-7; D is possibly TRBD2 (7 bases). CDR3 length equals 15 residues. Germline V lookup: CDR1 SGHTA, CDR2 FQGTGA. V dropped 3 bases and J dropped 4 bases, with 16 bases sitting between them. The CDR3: CASSLGGGSGYEQYF. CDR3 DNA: TGTGCCAGCAGCTTGGGGGGCGGGAGTGGGTACGAGCAGTACTTC.

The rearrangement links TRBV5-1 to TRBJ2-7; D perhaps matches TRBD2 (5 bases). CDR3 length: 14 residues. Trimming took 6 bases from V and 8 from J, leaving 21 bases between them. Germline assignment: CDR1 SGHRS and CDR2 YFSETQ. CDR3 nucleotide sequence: TGCGCCAGCACTTTAGTTTGGGTCTCGGGAAAGCAGTACTTC. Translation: CASTLVWVSGKQYF.

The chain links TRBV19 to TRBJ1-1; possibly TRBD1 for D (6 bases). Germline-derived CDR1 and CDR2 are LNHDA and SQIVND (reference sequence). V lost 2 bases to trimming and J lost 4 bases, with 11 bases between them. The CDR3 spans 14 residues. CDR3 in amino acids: CASSITQGITEAFF. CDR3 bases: TGTGCCAGTAGTATAACACAGGGCATCACTGAAGCTTTCTTT.

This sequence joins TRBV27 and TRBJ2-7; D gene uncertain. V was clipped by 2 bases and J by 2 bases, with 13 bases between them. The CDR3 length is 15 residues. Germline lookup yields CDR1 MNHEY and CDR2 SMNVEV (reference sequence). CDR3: CASSLRARMPYEQYF. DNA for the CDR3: TGTGCCAGCAGTTTAAGAGCCAGGATGCCCTACGAGCAGTACTTC.